This is a list of T cell receptor beta chains from one sample in a study of blood T cell repertoires in COVID-19. The repertoire was sequenced with immunoSEQ multiplex PCR; TCRdb's copy has only in-frame clones and lacks some. This sample has roughly 250,000 clones, with around 87% found just once. Sequencing was carried out using PBMCs or T cells enriched from blood (not recorded which). Every receptor here comes from a woman aged 25 to 39 with acute COVID-19. The CDR3 runs from the conserved cysteine through the conserved F or W. Each record gives: J gene, D gene, clone size, CDR3 length, V gene, CDR3 DNA, CDR3 protein. The D gene is left open where the match is weak. Clone sizes are given selectively: once, few, many, or a class where the clone is expanded.

j_gene: TRBJ2-1
d_gene: -
abundance: -
len: 14
v_gene: TRBV11-2
CDR3nt: TGTGCCAGCAGGAATATGGCCCCCTACAATGAGCAGTTCTTC
CDR3aa: CASRNMAPYNEQFF

j_gene: TRBJ1-1
d_gene: -
abundance: -
len: 11
v_gene: TRBV19
CDR3nt: TGTGCCCCCAGAGGGGGACCTGAAGCTTTCTTT
CDR3aa: CAPRGGPEAFF

j_gene: TRBJ2-7
d_gene: TRBD1
abundance: -
len: 14
v_gene: TRBV5-5
CDR3nt: TGTGCCAGCAGCTGGGACAGGGGACCCTACGAGCAGTACTTC
CDR3aa: CASSWDRGPYEQYF

j_gene: TRBJ2-3
d_gene: -
abundance: -
len: 14
v_gene: TRBV6-5
CDR3nt: TGTGCCAGCAGGGTAGCACAAAGCACAGATACGCAGTATTTT
CDR3aa: CASRVAQSTDTQYF

j_gene: TRBJ2-1
d_gene: -
abundance: -
len: 17
v_gene: TRBV5-1
CDR3nt: TGCGCCAGCAGCTTGGATCGGATGGGGGGGCTGGGGAATGAGCAGTTCTTC
CDR3aa: CASSLDRMGGLGNEQFF

j_gene: TRBJ1-5
d_gene: TRBD1
abundance: -
len: 16
v_gene: TRBV30
CDR3nt: TGTGCCTGGAGTGCCCAGGGACAGATTCGCAATCAGCCCCAGCATTTT
CDR3aa: CAWSAQGQIRNQPQHF

j_gene: TRBJ2-1
d_gene: TRBD2
abundance: -
len: 14
v_gene: TRBV6-1
CDR3nt: TGTGCCAGCAGTGAACTAGCGGGAGTGAGTGAGCAGTTCTTC
CDR3aa: CASSELAGVSEQFF

j_gene: TRBJ2-5
d_gene: -
abundance: -
len: 12
v_gene: TRBV10-2
CDR3nt: TGCGCCAGCAGGTTCACTGGAGGGACCCAGTACTTC
CDR3aa: CASRFTGGTQYF

j_gene: TRBJ2-3
d_gene: TRBD2
abundance: -
len: 15
v_gene: TRBV7-3
CDR3nt: TGTGCCAGCAGCCTCGGGGGGAGGAGCACAGATACGCAGTATTTT
CDR3aa: CASSLGGRSTDTQYF

j_gene: TRBJ2-7
d_gene: -
abundance: -
len: 12
v_gene: TRBV28
CDR3nt: TGTGCCAGCAGTTTAACTACCTACGAGCAGTACTTC
CDR3aa: CASSLTTYEQYF

j_gene: TRBJ2-6
d_gene: -
abundance: -
len: 16
v_gene: TRBV5-1
CDR3nt: TGCGCCAGCAGCCTAAATTCAATATCTGGGGCCAACGTCCTGACTTTC
CDR3aa: CASSLNSISGANVLTF

j_gene: TRBJ1-5
d_gene: -
abundance: -
len: 16
v_gene: TRBV24-1
CDR3nt: TGTGCCACCAGTGATCCTTCCCAGGGTAGCAATCAGCCCCAGCATTTT
CDR3aa: CATSDPSQGSNQPQHF

j_gene: TRBJ2-2
d_gene: -
abundance: -
len: 13
v_gene: TRBV19
CDR3nt: TGTGCCAGTAGTACACAGGGACCCGGGGAGCTGTTTTTT
CDR3aa: CASSTQGPGELFF

j_gene: TRBJ1-1
d_gene: -
abundance: -
len: 13
v_gene: TRBV19
CDR3nt: TGTGCCAGTAGTATGGGCGGGGGGGCTGAAGCTTTCTTT
CDR3aa: CASSMGGGAEAFF

j_gene: TRBJ1-6
d_gene: -
abundance: -
len: 14
v_gene: TRBV6-1
CDR3nt: TGTGCCAGCAGTGAAAACATCGGGAGGTCACCCCTCCACTTT
CDR3aa: CASSENIGRSPLHF

j_gene: TRBJ2-7
d_gene: TRBD2
abundance: -
len: 16
v_gene: TRBV28
CDR3nt: TGTGCCAGCAGTACCCCCACTAGCGGGGGCCCCTACCAGCAGTACTTC
CDR3aa: CASSTPTSGGPYQQYF

j_gene: TRBJ1-2
d_gene: -
abundance: -
len: 15
v_gene: TRBV5-1
CDR3nt: TGCGCCAGCAGCTTAACAGGGTTCGCTATCTATGGCTACACCTTC
CDR3aa: CASSLTGFAIYGYTF

j_gene: TRBJ1-5
d_gene: -
abundance: -
len: 13
v_gene: TRBV28
CDR3nt: TGTGCCAGTGTCCGACAGGGCAATCAGCCCCAGCATTTT
CDR3aa: CASVRQGNQPQHF

j_gene: TRBJ1-4
d_gene: -
abundance: -
len: 15
v_gene: TRBV2
CDR3nt: TGTGCCAGCACCCGAGACAGTTCAACTAATGAAAAACTGTTTTTT
CDR3aa: CASTRDSSTNEKLFF

j_gene: TRBJ1-1
d_gene: -
abundance: -
len: 14
v_gene: TRBV5-4
CDR3nt: TGTGCCAGCAGCTTGGGGGGCCAACGAGCTGAAGCTTTCTTT
CDR3aa: CASSLGGQRAEAFF

j_gene: TRBJ1-6
d_gene: -
abundance: -
len: 16
v_gene: TRBV5-6
CDR3nt: TGTGCCAGCAGCAGCGCCGACAGCATCTATAATTCACCCCTCCACTTT
CDR3aa: CASSSADSIYNSPLHF

j_gene: TRBJ1-3
d_gene: TRBD1
abundance: -
len: 14
v_gene: TRBV6-5
CDR3nt: TGTGCCAGCAGTCTGACAGGGTCTGGAAACACCATATATTTT
CDR3aa: CASSLTGSGNTIYF

j_gene: TRBJ1-1
d_gene: TRBD1
abundance: few
len: 15
v_gene: TRBV4-1
CDR3nt: TGCGCCAGCAGCCAATGGAGACAGGGAGGCACTGAAGCTTTCTTT
CDR3aa: CASSQWRQGGTEAFF

j_gene: TRBJ2-5
d_gene: -
abundance: -
len: 14
v_gene: TRBV6-1
CDR3nt: TGTGCCAGCAGTGAAGGGGTGGGGCTAGAGACCCAGTACTTC
CDR3aa: CASSEGVGLETQYF

j_gene: TRBJ1-6
d_gene: -
abundance: -
len: 15
v_gene: TRBV30
CDR3nt: TGTGCCTGTAACAGGAAAACAGCCTATAATTCACCCCTCCACTTT
CDR3aa: CACNRKTAYNSPLHF

j_gene: TRBJ2-4
d_gene: TRBD1
abundance: -
len: 18
v_gene: TRBV28
CDR3nt: TGTGCCAGCAGCCGCGGACAGGGGGCTTCTGGGGCCAAAAACATTCAGTACTTC
CDR3aa: CASSRGQGASGAKNIQYF

j_gene: TRBJ1-2
d_gene: TRBD1
abundance: -
len: 15
v_gene: TRBV28
CDR3nt: TGTGCCAGCGTTCAGGGGGCCCCGACGGACTATGGCTACACCTTC
CDR3aa: CASVQGAPTDYGYTF

j_gene: TRBJ2-3
d_gene: TRBD2
abundance: -
len: 16
v_gene: TRBV19
CDR3nt: TGTGCCAGTAGTCCTAGACTAGCGGGGGGGCCGAATACGCAGTATTTT
CDR3aa: CASSPRLAGGPNTQYF

j_gene: TRBJ2-7
d_gene: -
abundance: -
len: 14
v_gene: TRBV30
CDR3nt: TGTGCCTGGAGTCGGCGGGGGCGCACCTACGAGCAGTACTTC
CDR3aa: CAWSRRGRTYEQYF

j_gene: TRBJ2-7
d_gene: -
abundance: -
len: 14
v_gene: TRBV10-3
CDR3nt: TGTGCCATCAGTGAGTTGGCTGGAGACTACGAGCAGTACTTC
CDR3aa: CAISELAGDYEQYF

j_gene: TRBJ1-6
d_gene: -
abundance: once
len: 15
v_gene: TRBV3-1/TRBV3-2
CDR3nt: TGTGCCAGCAGCCAAGATTCAACAGCTTATTCACCCCTCCACTTT
CDR3aa: CASSQDSTAYSPLHF

j_gene: TRBJ2-1
d_gene: -
abundance: once
len: 16
v_gene: TRBV27
CDR3nt: TGTGCCAGCAGTTTAATAACGACTTCGCCCTACAATGAGCAGTTCTTC
CDR3aa: CASSLITTSPYNEQFF

j_gene: TRBJ1-2
d_gene: -
abundance: -
len: 16
v_gene: TRBV4-1
CDR3nt: TGCGCCAGCAGCCAAGATAGTTCGTTCCTTAACTATGGCTACACCTTC
CDR3aa: CASSQDSSFLNYGYTF

j_gene: TRBJ2-7
d_gene: TRBD2
abundance: -
len: 13
v_gene: TRBV5-1
CDR3nt: TGCGCCAGCAGCCGGGAGGTGTCCTACGAGCAGTACTTC
CDR3aa: CASSREVSYEQYF

j_gene: TRBJ1-5
d_gene: TRBD1
abundance: -
len: 13
v_gene: TRBV7-8
CDR3nt: TGTGCCAGCAGCCGGGACAGGAGTCAGCCCCAGCATTTT
CDR3aa: CASSRDRSQPQHF

j_gene: TRBJ1-5
d_gene: -
abundance: -
len: 12
v_gene: TRBV19
CDR3nt: TGTGCCAGTATGGGAGTCAATCAGCCCCAGCATTTT
CDR3aa: CASMGVNQPQHF

j_gene: TRBJ2-3
d_gene: -
abundance: -
len: 16
v_gene: TRBV19
CDR3nt: TGTGCCAGTAGTATTTTCGTCTGGGCCTCCGCAGATACGCAGTATTTT
CDR3aa: CASSIFVWASADTQYF

j_gene: TRBJ2-3
d_gene: TRBD2
abundance: -
len: 16
v_gene: TRBV7-6
CDR3nt: TGTGCCAGCAGCTTAGAGGCTAGCGGGAGGGGTGTTACGCAGTATTTT
CDR3aa: CASSLEASGRGVTQYF

j_gene: TRBJ2-3
d_gene: -
abundance: -
len: 15
v_gene: TRBV6-5
CDR3nt: TGTGCCAGCAGCCCCAAGGGGCGGAGCACAGATACGCAGTATTTT
CDR3aa: CASSPKGRSTDTQYF

j_gene: TRBJ1-2
d_gene: -
abundance: -
len: 14
v_gene: TRBV24-1
CDR3nt: TGTGCCACCAGTGAAGAGGACAGATGGGATGGCTACACCTTC
CDR3aa: CATSEEDRWDGYTF

j_gene: TRBJ2-5
d_gene: -
abundance: -
len: 14
v_gene: TRBV11-2
CDR3nt: TGTGCCAGCAGCTTAGATTCAGGGAAAGAGACCCAGTACTTC
CDR3aa: CASSLDSGKETQYF

j_gene: TRBJ2-1
d_gene: -
abundance: -
len: 15
v_gene: TRBV28
CDR3nt: TGTGCCAGCAGGGCCGGGACAACCTCCTACAATGAGCAGTTCTTC
CDR3aa: CASRAGTTSYNEQFF

j_gene: TRBJ2-7
d_gene: -
abundance: -
len: 14
v_gene: TRBV2
CDR3nt: TGTGCCAGCAGAGTCTCGACAGGAACCTACGAGCAGTACTTC
CDR3aa: CASRVSTGTYEQYF

j_gene: TRBJ2-3
d_gene: TRBD2
abundance: -
len: 20
v_gene: TRBV5-8
CDR3nt: TGTGCCAGCAGCCGTTCTCAGACTAGCGGGGGGACCTCCACCACAGATACGCAGTATTTT
CDR3aa: CASSRSQTSGGTSTTDTQYF

j_gene: TRBJ2-7
d_gene: -
abundance: -
len: 16
v_gene: TRBV28
CDR3nt: TGTGCCAGCAGTCCCCTCTGGGGGGACCGTTCCTACGAGCAGTACTTC
CDR3aa: CASSPLWGDRSYEQYF

j_gene: TRBJ2-5
d_gene: TRBD1
abundance: -
len: 13
v_gene: TRBV29-1
CDR3nt: TGCAGCGTTGGGGACAGGGTTGTTGAGACCCAGTACTTC
CDR3aa: CSVGDRVVETQYF

j_gene: TRBJ2-7
d_gene: TRBD2
abundance: -
len: 14
v_gene: TRBV29-1
CDR3nt: TGCAGCGTAGCGGGGGTCAGAAGCTCCTACGAGCAGTACTTC
CDR3aa: CSVAGVRSSYEQYF

j_gene: TRBJ1-3
d_gene: -
abundance: -
len: 13
v_gene: TRBV29-1
CDR3nt: TGCAGCGTTGAGGGGAGCTCTGGAAACACCATATATTTT
CDR3aa: CSVEGSSGNTIYF

j_gene: TRBJ1-2
d_gene: -
abundance: -
len: 18
v_gene: TRBV18
CDR3nt: TGTGCCAGCTCACCATGGATTTCGGGGAAAATACCCAACTATGGCTACACCTTC
CDR3aa: CASSPWISGKIPNYGYTF

j_gene: TRBJ1-1
d_gene: TRBD1
abundance: -
len: 13
v_gene: TRBV12-3/TRBV12-4
CDR3nt: TGTGCCAGCAGTTCACAGGGGCCCCGGAGTGCTTTCTTT
CDR3aa: CASSSQGPRSAFF

j_gene: TRBJ1-5
d_gene: -
abundance: once
len: 13
v_gene: TRBV19
CDR3nt: TGTGCCAGTAGTATAGGGGGGGGGCAGCCCCAGCATTTT
CDR3aa: CASSIGGGQPQHF

j_gene: TRBJ2-2
d_gene: TRBD2
abundance: once
len: 20
v_gene: TRBV5-8
CDR3nt: TGTGCCAGCAGCTTGATCTTTGGACTAGCGGGGGGGCCCCCAACCGGGGAGCTGTTTTTT
CDR3aa: CASSLIFGLAGGPPTGELFF

j_gene: TRBJ1-4
d_gene: -
abundance: -
len: 13
v_gene: TRBV27
CDR3nt: TGTGCCAGCAGGAGGACTACTAATGAAAAACTGTTTTTT
CDR3aa: CASRRTTNEKLFF

j_gene: TRBJ2-5
d_gene: -
abundance: -
len: 11
v_gene: TRBV20-1
CDR3nt: TGCAGTGCCCTGAGTCAAGAGACCCAGTACTTC
CDR3aa: CSALSQETQYF